A single sample is the source of the 19 T cell receptor beta chains below, sequenced in a study of molecular identifiers for immune sequencing clone quantification. TCRdb re-called the PCR reads through MiXCR, storing one row per CDR3 protein. The data hold some 680,000 distinct CDR3 sequences, with 25% observed a single time. Sequenced: naive CD8+ T cells from blood, with Jurkat cell RNA spiked in. Subset here: FACS-sorted CD8+CD4-CCR7+CD45RA+ naive T cells. All receptors derive from a human donor in good health. Some libraries in this study had Jurkat cell RNA spiked in.

This clonotype has just one count. The chain is built from TRBV2 and TRBJ1-2; 9 nucleotides align to TRBD1. With 6 bases clipped from V and 3 bases from J, the junction kept 2 bases outside the gene matches. CDR3 length: 13 amino acids. CDR1 SNHLY and CDR2 FYNNEI come from the germline V gene. CDR3 nucleotides: TGTGCCAGCAGGACAGGGGGGGACTATGGCTACACCTTC. Its protein product is CASRTGGDYGYTF.

As to this clonotype: A much more abundant neighbour one base away suggests this may be a read error. The rearrangement links TRBV4-3 to TRBJ2-7; no definite D call. V lost 0 bases and J lost 6, with 9 bases in between. Germline CDR1 is LGHNA and CDR2 is YSLEER. The CDR3 is 13 amino acids. The CDR3 loop reads CASSQEAYCEQYF. CDR3 DNA: TGCGCCAGCAGCCAAGAGGCCTACTGCGAGCAGTACTTC.

This clonotype was found many times. This chain joins TRBV20-1 and TRBJ2-7; 10 bases agree with TRBD2. Germline CDR1 DFQATT, CDR2 SNEGSKA (reference sequence). The CDR3 spans 15 residues. Trimming took 1 base from V and 3 from J; bases not matched to a gene: 6. The CDR3 sequence is CSARVLAGTGYEQYF. DNA for the CDR3: TGCAGTGCTAGAGTACTAGCGGGGACCGGCTACGAGCAGTACTTC.

About this clonotype itself: This may be a read error, as it is one base from a much larger clone. The V call is TRBV2, the J call TRBJ2-7; no clear D gene. Germline V gene lookup returns CDR1 SNHLY and CDR2 FYNNEI. This CDR3 region has 15 residues. CDR3 loop: CATSEALGTAYEQYF. CDR3 bases: TGTGCCACCAGTGAAGCGCTAGGCACTGCCTACGAGCAGTACTTC.

This clonotype was counted many times. This sequence joins TRBV29-1 and TRBJ1-1; D is unresolved. The germline V and J ends were trimmed by 6 bases and 8 bases, with 10 bases remaining between them. This CDR3 region has 10 residues. In germline, CDR1 is SQVTM, CDR2 ANQGSEA. The CDR3 sequence is CSVLDVEAFF. In DNA, the CDR3 is TGCAGCGTGCTGGATGTGGAAGCTTTCTTT.

This chain uses TRBV5-1 with TRBJ2-3; D gene uncertain. The CDR3 contains 15 residues. Per germline, CDR1 SGHRS and CDR2 YFSETQ. Deletions cut 4 bases from V and 3 bases from J, with 15 bases between. CDR3 loop: CASSQWLQLTDTQYF. In DNA, the CDR3 is TGCGCCAGCAGCCAGTGGTTACAGTTGACAGATACGCAGTATTTT.

This clonotype was recorded many times. The chain has TRBV30 and TRBJ1-4; 7 bases are a match to TRBD1. The germline CDR1 and CDR2 sequences are GTSNPN and SVGIG (reference sequence). The CDR3 has 15 amino acids. The J segment lost 8 bases and the V segment lost 1 base, leaving 10 bases of the junction unmatched. CDR3 sequence: CAWSGGTGEGEKLFF. CDR3 coding DNA: TGTGCCTGGAGTGGGGGTACAGGGGAAGGAGAAAAACTGTTTTTT.

The table lists this clonotype with many counts. V is TRBV5-4 and J is TRBJ2-2; 7 bases match TRBD2. The junction had 10 bases not matched to a gene; V was cut back by 5 bases and J by 3 bases. Per the germline V gene, CDR1 is SGHNT and CDR2 is YYREEE (reference sequence). The CDR3 totals 16 residues. CDR3 nucleotide sequence: TGTGCCAGCAGTTCCAGAAGCGGGGCGTACACCGGGGAGCTGTTTTTT. Translating gives CASSSRSGAYTGELFF.

As for this clonotype: This may be a read error: a much more frequent sequence differs by one nucleotide. The chain employs TRBV6-2 or TRBV6-3 and TRBJ1-1; D may be TRBD1 (5 bases). CDR1 and CDR2 (germline): MNHEY, SVGEGT. Trimming took 6 bases from V and 5 from J, leaving 19 bases between them. This CDR3 region has 15 residues. The CDR3 DNA sequence: TGTGCCAGCAGCTCTCCCTTAACAGGTTGTACTGAAGCTTTCTTT. It translates to CASSSPLTGCTEAFF.

The sample holds many counts of this clonotype. The chain has TRBV19 and TRBJ1-5; tentative D call: TRBD1 (6 bases). CDR1 and CDR2 from the germline V gene are LNHDA and SQIVND (reference sequence). The V end lost 5 bases, the J end lost 1 base, and 12 bases lay between the germline ends. The CDR3 runs 15 residues. The CDR3 here is CASSWGGRSNQPQHF. CDR3 DNA sequence: TGTGCCAGTAGTTGGGGGGGGCGCAGCAATCAGCCCCAGCATTTT.

This clonotype was counted many times. The rearrangement links TRBV28 to TRBJ1-4; perhaps TRBD1 as D (5 bases). The CDR3 covers 13 residues. CDR1 MDHEN and CDR2 SYDVKM come from the germline V gene. Between the trimmed V and J ends, which lost 5 bases and 14 bases, there was a span of 18 bases. The CDR3 DNA follows: TGTGCCAGCAGTATCTCTGGGGACCGGGGGCTGTTTTTT. Translating it yields CASSISGDRGLFF.

The J gene is TRBJ1-5, the V gene TRBV5-8; tentative D call: TRBD1 (5 bases). The CDR3 spans 15 residues. Trimming pared 4 bases from V and 0 bases from J, leaving 11 bases between. The germline V gene has CDR1 SGHTS and CDR2 YDEGEE. DNA for the CDR3: TGTGCCAGCAGCCATGCGACAGCTAGCAATCAGCCCCAGCATTTT. It codes for CASSHATASNQPQHF.

At least ten counts were recorded for this clonotype. The V gene is TRBV28, the J gene TRBJ2-7; maybe TRBD2 (5 bases). CDR3 length: 14 residues. Trimming took 3 bases from V and 0 from J, leaving 9 bases between them. Germline loops: CDR1 MDHEN, CDR2 SYDVKM. The CDR3 spells CASSFGLYSYEQYF. CDR3 sequence (DNA): TGTGCCAGCAGTTTCGGACTGTACTCCTACGAGCAGTACTTC.

This clonotype occurred many times. The J gene is TRBJ1-5, the V gene TRBV19; 7 nucleotides line up with TRBD1. This CDR3 region has 16 residues. CDR1 and CDR2 from the germline V gene are LNHDA and SQIVND (reference sequence). V was pared by 5 bases and J by 2 bases, with 9 bases of the junction left unmatched. Written as DNA, the CDR3 is TGTGCCAGTAGTCCAGCAGGGGGGCGCGGCAATCAGCCCCAGCATTTT. Its protein is CASSPAGGRGNQPQHF. The whole variable domain, filled in from reference TRBV19 and TRBJ1-5, reads DGGITQSPKYLFRKEGQNVTLSCEQNLNHDAMYWYRQDPGQGLRLIYYSQIVNDFQKGDIAEGYSVSREKKESFPLTVTSAQKNPTAFYLCASSPAGGRGNQPQHFGDGTRLSIL.

With regard to this clonotype: One end of the junction varies from germline; a read error may be responsible. The chain couples TRBV20-1 to TRBJ2-7, with 7 bases lining up with TRBD2. CDR1 is DFQATT, CDR2 SNEGSKA, per germline (reference sequence). The CDR3 length is 13 residues. The CDR3 region is CSAPGTTSYKQYF. The DNA of the CDR3 is TGCAGTGCCCCCGGGACTACGTCCTACAAGCAGTACTTC.

This clonotype was observed many times. The V and J genes are TRBV4-1 and TRBJ2-3, with TRBD1 identical over 7 bases. The CDR3 runs 15 residues. Losses at the gene ends were 4 bases for V and 0 bases for J; bases not matched to a gene: 4. CDR1 is MGHRA, CDR2 YSYEKL, per germline. As DNA, the CDR3 is TGCGCCAGCAGCCCCCTGGACAGGAGCACAGATACGCAGTATTTT. Amino acid sequence: CASSPLDRSTDTQYF.

This clonotype was counted only a few times. The V call is TRBV18, the J call TRBJ2-1, with no clear D. The CDR3 spans 15 residues. The germline V gene has CDR1 KGHSH and CDR2 LQKENI. Trimming cost V 2 bases and J 2 bases, with 10 bases left between them. The CDR3 reads CASSPSVATYNEQFF. CDR3 bases: TGTGCCAGCTCACCATCAGTGGCAACCTACAATGAGCAGTTCTTC. Complete variable domain (other parts from reference TRBV18 and TRBJ2-1): NAGVMQNPRHLVRRRGQEARLRCSPMKGHSHVYWYRQLPEEGLKFMVYLQKENIIDESGMPKERFSAEFPKEGPSILRIQQVVRGDSAAYFCASSPSVATYNEQFFGPGTRLTVL.

This clonotype was counted many times. This rearrangement joins TRBV7-6 to TRBJ2-3; perhaps TRBD2 as D (6 bases). The CDR3 sequence is 15 residues long. Germline CDR1 is SGHVS and CDR2 is FNYEAQ. V was pared by 4 bases and J by 6 bases, with 17 bases between. The CDR3, as DNA: TGTGCCAGCAGCTCCAGCCGGGAGTTTTTGGATACGCAGTATTTT. Residues: CASSSSREFLDTQYF.

A remark on this clonotype: A much larger clone differs from this one at a single base, so this may be a read error. J is TRBJ1-2 and V is TRBV4-3; the D is unclear. Germline CDR1 and CDR2: LGHNA and YSLEER. This CDR3 contains 14 residues. CDR3 nucleotide sequence: TGCGCCAGCAGCCAAGAAATAGAAACCTATGGCTGCACCTTC. It yields the protein CASSQEIETYGCTF.